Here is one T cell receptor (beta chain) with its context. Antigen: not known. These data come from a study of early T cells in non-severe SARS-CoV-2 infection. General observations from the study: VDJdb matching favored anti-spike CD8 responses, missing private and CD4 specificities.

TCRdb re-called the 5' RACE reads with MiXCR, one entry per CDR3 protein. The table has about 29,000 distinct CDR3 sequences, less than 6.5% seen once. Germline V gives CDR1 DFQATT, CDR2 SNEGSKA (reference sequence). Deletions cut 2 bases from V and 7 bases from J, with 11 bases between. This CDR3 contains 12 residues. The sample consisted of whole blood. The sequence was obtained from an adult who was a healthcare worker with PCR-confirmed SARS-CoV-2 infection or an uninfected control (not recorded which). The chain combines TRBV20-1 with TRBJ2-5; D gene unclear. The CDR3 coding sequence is TGCAGTGCTAGATTTCATACTACGACCCAGTACTTC. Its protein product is CSARFHTTTQYF.